This is a list of T cell receptor beta chains from one sample in a study of response to subunit inactivated influenza vaccine. TCRdb used MiXCR to reprocess the RT-PCR reads, holding one entry per CDR3 protein. In the table there are roughly 780,000 distinct CDR3 sequences, 15% to 20% of which are singletons. This material consisted of PBMCs from blood, taken 4 to 6 days after vaccination. These TCRs come from a man in his fifties who received an inactivated influenza vaccine. The CDR3 runs from the conserved cysteine through the conserved F or W. The order of the fields is J gene, clone size, D gene, V gene, CDR3 protein, CDR3 DNA. A D gene is named only where the DNA matches it firmly. Clone size is shown for a subset of rows, as once, few, many or a class of expanded clone.

>TRBJ2-7|-|-|TRBV5-6
CASSSVGTPYEQYF
TGTGCCAGCAGCTCCGTAGGGACCCCCTACGAGCAGTACTTC
>TRBJ1-5|-|-|TRBV5-1
CASSPIDPLRQPQHF
TGCGCCAGCAGCCCCATCGACCCTCTTAGGCAACCCCAGCATTTT
>TRBJ1-3|once|-|TRBV20-1
CSAQRSISGNTIYF
TGCAGTGCCCAGAGGTCTATTTCTGGAAACACCATATATTTT
>TRBJ2-2|-|TRBD1|TRBV6-2/TRBV6-3
CASSPSGTGAPNHNTGELFF
TGTGCCAGCAGTCCCTCAGGGACAGGGGCGCCCAACCATAACACCGGGGAGCTGTTTTTT
>TRBJ2-3|many|TRBD2|TRBV29-1
CSVELGLAGFVDTQYF
TGCAGCGTTGAGCTAGGACTAGCGGGGTTTGTGGATACGCAGTATTTT
>TRBJ2-5|many|-|TRBV18
CASSPWAPAAETQYF
TGTGCCAGCTCACCATGGGCCCCCGCGGCAGAGACCCAGTACTTC
>TRBJ2-3|few|-|TRBV5-1
CASSQQVPGTDTQYF
TGCGCCAGCAGTCAACAGGTCCCGGGCACAGATACGCAGTATTTT
>TRBJ1-1|-|-|TRBV20-1
CSARPTGTLNTEAFF
TGCAGTGCTAGACCTACCGGGACTTTGAACACTGAAGCTTTCTTT
>TRBJ2-6|few|-|TRBV25-1
CASSHRQGTSSGANVLTF
TGTGCCAGCAGTCACAGACAGGGGACTAGCTCTGGGGCCAACGTCCTGACTTTC
>TRBJ1-3|-|-|TRBV7-7
CASSLGGGSTDTIYF
TGTGCTAGCAGCTTGGGAGGCGGGTCAACGGACACCATATATTTT
>TRBJ2-1|many|-|TRBV29-1
CSVDGPSDEQFF
TGCAGCGTTGATGGTCCAAGCGATGAGCAGTTCTTC
>TRBJ1-2|many|-|TRBV6-2/TRBV6-3
CASSHAPDRSYGYTF
TGTGCCAGCAGTCATGCCCCCGACAGGAGCTATGGCTACACCTTC
>TRBJ2-1|few|-|TRBV5-1
CASSLEVVRNEQFF
TGCGCCAGCAGCTTGGAAGTGGTCCGAAATGAGCAGTTCTTC
>TRBJ1-1|few|-|TRBV10-3
CAIKPLGRRNTEAFF
TGTGCCATCAAACCCTTGGGACGGCGGAACACTGAAGCTTTCTTT
>TRBJ2-1|few|TRBD2|TRBV7-9
CASSLLADEQFF
TGTGCCAGCAGCTTACTAGCGGATGAGCAGTTCTTC
>TRBJ2-1|few|-|TRBV9
CASSVAGASNNEQFF
TGTGCCAGCAGCGTAGCTGGGGCTAGCAACAATGAGCAGTTCTTC
>TRBJ1-6|-|-|TRBV4-3
CASSQDPSVKFNSPLHF
TGCGCCAGCAGCCAAGATCCTTCGGTCAAATTTAATTCACCCCTCCACTTT
>TRBJ2-3|-|TRBD1|TRBV24-1
CATSSDRGPYTDTQYF
TGTGCCACCAGTTCGGACAGGGGGCCGTACACAGATACGCAGTATTTT
>TRBJ2-1|-|-|TRBV28
CASIDGYNEQFF
TGTGCCAGCATCGACGGCTACAATGAGCAGTTCTTC
>TRBJ1-1|-|-|TRBV18
CASSGMRGETEAFF
TGTGCCAGCTCCGGTATGAGGGGAGAGACTGAAGCTTTCTTT
>TRBJ2-1|-|TRBD2|TRBV20-1
CSARALAGLSSYNEQFF
TGCAGTGCTAGGGCTCTAGCGGGTTTAAGCTCCTACAATGAGCAGTTCTTC
>TRBJ2-7|many|-|TRBV4-1
CASSQGWGTYEQYF
TGCGCCAGCAGCCAAGGTTGGGGGACGTACGAGCAGTACTTC
>TRBJ1-5|-|TRBD1|TRBV24-1
CATSDGNRGSNQPQHF
TGTGCCACCAGTGACGGAAACAGGGGTAGCAATCAGCCCCAGCATTTT
>TRBJ2-4|-|-|TRBV20-1
CSARPGLDKNIQYF
TGCAGTGCGCGTCCGGGCCTCGACAAAAACATTCAGTACTTC
>TRBJ2-1|many|-|TRBV29-1
CSVEIWGNEQFF
TGCAGCGTTGAGATCTGGGGCAATGAGCAGTTCTTC
>TRBJ2-1|-|-|TRBV13
CASSLGRLEPEQFF
TGTGCCAGCAGCTTAGGCCGTCTGGAACCTGAGCAGTTCTTC
>TRBJ2-4|-|-|TRBV6-1
CASTHLGVLAKNIQYF
TGTGCCAGCACCCACCTGGGGGTACTAGCCAAAAACATTCAGTACTTC
>TRBJ2-3|-|TRBD1|TRBV6-2/TRBV6-3
CASRTGQAIATDTQYF
TGTGCCAGCAGAACGGGACAGGCGATCGCAACAGATACGCAGTATTTT
>TRBJ2-1|many|-|TRBV12-3/TRBV12-4
CASSPLRGQNNNEQFF
TGTGCCAGCAGTCCCCTCCGGGGCCAAAACAACAATGAGCAGTTCTTC
>TRBJ2-5|-|-|TRBV29-1
CSGERTEKRTQYF
TGCAGCGGCGAAAGGACGGAGAAACGGACCCAGTACTTC
>TRBJ1-1|few|TRBD1|TRBV12-3/TRBV12-4
CASTILHRDRHTEAFF
TGTGCCAGCACAATCCTACATCGGGACAGGCACACTGAAGCTTTCTTT
>TRBJ2-7|few|TRBD1|TRBV7-9
CASSTGQGGEQYF
TGTGCCAGCAGCACAGGACAGGGGGGCGAGCAGTACTTC
>TRBJ1-2|few|-|TRBV20-1
CSAREKGHYGYTF
TGCAGTGCTAGAGAGAAGGGGCACTATGGCTACACCTTC
>TRBJ2-7|many|TRBD2|TRBV4-2
CASSHLPTSGTYEQYF
TGTGCCAGCAGCCATCTGCCGACTAGCGGAACCTACGAGCAGTACTTC
>TRBJ1-5|-|-|TRBV29-1
CSVTDGPGNQPQHF
TGCAGCGTCACAGATGGTCCGGGCAATCAGCCCCAGCATTTT
>TRBJ2-7|few|TRBD1|TRBV28
CASSLRAGGQYF
TGTGCCAGCAGTTTAAGGGCAGGGGGTCAGTACTTC
>TRBJ2-3|many|-|TRBV5-1
CASSLVLGSGTDTQYF
TGCGCCAGCAGCTTGGTTTTGGGTTCCGGCACAGATACGCAGTATTTT
>TRBJ2-5|few|TRBD2|TRBV7-2
CASSVTGLGQETQYF
TGTGCCAGCAGCGTTACGGGACTAGGCCAAGAGACCCAGTACTTC
>TRBJ2-5|few|TRBD1|TRBV20-1
CSARDWGQETQYF
TGCAGTGCTAGAGATTGGGGACAGGAGACCCAGTACTTC
>TRBJ1-3|-|TRBD1|TRBV7-6
CASSSSDRDVAGNTIYF
TGTGCCAGCAGCTCGTCGGACAGGGACGTTGCCGGAAACACCATATATTTT
>TRBJ2-2|few|-|TRBV4-3
CASSQESAATSNTGELFF
TGCGCCAGCAGCCAAGAGTCGGCAGCTACTTCGAACACCGGGGAGCTGTTTTTT
>TRBJ2-7|-|TRBD2|TRBV5-1
CASKGLAGSYEQYF
TGCGCCAGTAAGGGACTAGCGGGGTCATACGAGCAGTACTTC